This is a list of T cell receptor beta chains from one sample in a study of blood T cell repertoires in COVID-19. Some clones are missing from TCRdb's copy, which holds only in-frame ones; the method was immunoSEQ multiplex PCR. The repertoire holds around 140,000 clones, with roughly three quarters as singletons. The sequencing input was peripheral blood. The receptors come from a woman aged 70-85 years with acute or convalescent COVID-19. CDR3s include the opening cysteine and the closing phenylalanine or tryptophan. A D gene is named only where the DNA matches it firmly. Rows give clone size only sometimes, using once, few, many, or a class for an expanded clone.

V,D,size,J,DNA,CDR3
TRBV6-6,-,-,TRBJ2-7,TGTGCCAGCAGCTCCCTCTCGGGGAGCTCCTACGAGCAGTACTTC,CASSSLSGSSYEQYF
TRBV7-6,-,once,TRBJ2-5,TGTGCCAGCAGCTTAGGATCCGGCAGGGCAGGGGAGACCCAGTACTTC,CASSLGSGRAGETQYF
TRBV27,-,-,TRBJ1-3,TGTGCCAGCAGTCTCTCGGGTGGAAACACCATATATTTT,CASSLSGGNTIYF
TRBV5-6,-,-,TRBJ2-2,TGTGCCAGCAGCTTGGCCCAGACGGGCACCGGGGAGCTGTTTTTT,CASSLAQTGTGELFF
TRBV3-1/TRBV3-2,TRBD1,few,TRBJ1-2,TGTGCCAGCAGGGCCGGGACAGGGGCCGCTAACTATGGCTACACCTTC,CASRAGTGAANYGYTF
TRBV4-2,-,-,TRBJ1-6,TGTGCCAGCAGCCAAGATCGTGACAACTCACCCCTCCACTTT,CASSQDRDNSPLHF
TRBV7-2,-,-,TRBJ2-7,TGTGCCAGCAGCCTCTACTCGGACAATTCCTACGAGCAGTACTTC,CASSLYSDNSYEQYF
TRBV27,-,few,TRBJ1-2,TGTGCCAGCAGATCCGGGGGTGGGAATGGCTACACCTTC,CASRSGGGNGYTF
TRBV2,-,-,TRBJ1-5,TGTGCCAGCAAGGAACAGGGCGTGGATCAGCCCCAGCATTTT,CASKEQGVDQPQHF
TRBV9,-,-,TRBJ2-2,TGTGCCAGCAGCGTAGGGACAGTTAACACCGGGGAGCTGTTTTTT,CASSVGTVNTGELFF
TRBV4-1,-,few,TRBJ1-2,TGCGCCAGCAGCCAAGTAGCCGGTACTAACTATGGCTACACCTTC,CASSQVAGTNYGYTF
TRBV10-3,TRBD2,-,TRBJ2-3,TGTGCCATCAGTGTAGGGCGAGCGGGAGGAAGGTCGGATACGCAGTATTTT,CAISVGRAGGRSDTQYF
TRBV28,-,-,TRBJ2-1,TGTGCCAGCAGTTCCGGGAGCTCCTACAATGAGCAGTTCTTC,CASSSGSSYNEQFF
TRBV6-5,TRBD1,few,TRBJ2-1,TGTGCCAGCACCCAACAGGGGTACAATGAGCAGTTCTTC,CASTQQGYNEQFF
TRBV27,-,-,TRBJ1-4,TGTGCCAGCAGTTTATTGGGACTCGGGGGGCCAACTAATGAAAAACTGTTTTTT,CASSLLGLGGPTNEKLFF
TRBV2,-,-,TRBJ2-7,TGTGCCAGCAGGGTCTATTACGAGCAGTACTTC,CASRVYYEQYF
TRBV4-1,TRBD1,-,TRBJ1-1,TGCGCCAGCAGCCAAGATGGGACAGCCGGTGAAGCTTTCTTT,CASSQDGTAGEAFF
TRBV19,TRBD2,-,TRBJ2-3,TGTGCCAGTAGTATCCGGACTAGCGGGAGGGCCCCAGATACGCAGTATTTT,CASSIRTSGRAPDTQYF
TRBV18,TRBD1,-,TRBJ2-2,TGTGCCAGCTCAATACAGGGGGGCACCGGGGAGCTGTTTTTT,CASSIQGGTGELFF
TRBV27,-,-,TRBJ1-2,TGTGCCAGCAGTTTAATTAGCGCGGACAGACATAGACGCTATGGCTACACCTTC,CASSLISADRHRRYGYTF
TRBV7-9,-,few,TRBJ1-2,TGTGCCAGCAGCTTAGTACCGGGGAGCTATGGCTACACCTTC,CASSLVPGSYGYTF
TRBV5-4,TRBD2,-,TRBJ2-1,TGTGCCAGCAGCGCCTCGGGGCGGGGGGGATACAATGAGCAGTTCTTC,CASSASGRGGYNEQFF
TRBV10-3,-,-,TRBJ1-5,TGTGCCACCTCGCCCTCGGACAGTTACAATCAGCCCCAGCATTTT,CATSPSDSYNQPQHF
TRBV29-1,TRBD1,-,TRBJ2-5,TGCAGCGTTGAAGACCCTTACGACAGGGCGTACCAAGAGACCCAGTACTTC,CSVEDPYDRAYQETQYF
TRBV2,-,-,TRBJ2-6,TGTGCCAGCAGTCTGGCCAGGGGATCCACTGGGGCCAACGTCCTGACTTTC,CASSLARGSTGANVLTF
TRBV19,-,-,TRBJ1-5,TGTGCCAGTAGTATGGACAGAAATCAGCCCCAGCATTTT,CASSMDRNQPQHF
TRBV6-1,-,-,TRBJ2-4,TGTGCCAGCAGTGAAGTCAGGGCTGCCGCCCGTCCGTACTTC,CASSEVRAAARPYF
TRBV5-1,-,-,TRBJ1-1,TGCGCCAGCAGCTCGACAGCCACGGGTGAAGCTTTCTTT,CASSSTATGEAFF
TRBV19,TRBD1,-,TRBJ2-7,TGTGCCAGTAGTATCGGAACAGGGGGTCCTTACGAGCAGTACTTC,CASSIGTGGPYEQYF
TRBV2,TRBD1,-,TRBJ2-7,TGTGCCAGCAAACCAGGGGGCTTCGAGCAGTACTTC,CASKPGGFEQYF
TRBV10-3,TRBD2,-,TRBJ2-7,TGTGCCATCAGTGCCGGGGGGTTCGAGCAGTACTTC,CAISAGGFEQYF
TRBV5-1,TRBD2,once,TRBJ2-3,TGCGCCAGCAGCCGGAGCGGGAGCGCCATCGGGGATACGCAGTATTTT,CASSRSGSAIGDTQYF
TRBV19,-,-,TRBJ1-1,TGTGCCAGTAGTATTCCGGGGATCACTGAAGCTTTCTTT,CASSIPGITEAFF
TRBV3-1/TRBV3-2,-,-,TRBJ2-5,TGTGCCAGCAGCTCCTCGGGACAACCTTGGGCCCAGTACTTC,CASSSSGQPWAQYF
TRBV7-9,TRBD2,-,TRBJ2-7,TGTGCCAGCAGCTGGACTAGCGGGGACTACGAGCAGTACTTC,CASSWTSGDYEQYF
TRBV7-8,TRBD1,-,TRBJ1-1,TGTGCCAGCAGCTCGGGACAGCCCAACACTGAAGCTTTCTTT,CASSSGQPNTEAFF
TRBV28,TRBD1,few,TRBJ1-1,TGTGCCAGCAGCGCTACAGGGGTGGGCACTGAAGCTTTCTTT,CASSATGVGTEAFF
TRBV19,TRBD2,-,TRBJ2-3,TGTGCCAGTAGTATAACTAGCGGGTATGGCACAGATACGCAGTATTTT,CASSITSGYGTDTQYF
TRBV5-5,TRBD2,-,TRBJ2-3,TGTGCCAGCAGCTCCTTAGCGGGTTCTAGCACAGATACGCAGTATTTT,CASSSLAGSSTDTQYF
TRBV6-5,-,-,TRBJ2-4,TGTGCCAGCAGATTTGGAGAGGTGGGAAACATTCAGTACTTC,CASRFGEVGNIQYF
TRBV4-3,-,-,TRBJ1-6,TGCGCCAGCAGCTACGACAGGTATCAACCCCTCCACTTT,CASSYDRYQPLHF
TRBV9,-,few,TRBJ2-3,TGTGCCAGCAGCGTAGGAGCAGATACGCAGTATTTT,CASSVGADTQYF
TRBV19,-,few,TRBJ1-5,TGTGCCAGTAGTACGTCCGGGATCCCCAATCAGCCCCAGCATTTT,CASSTSGIPNQPQHF
TRBV11-2,-,-,TRBJ1-1,TGTGCCAGCAGCCCGGGTCTTAGGACAGACGAAGCTTTCTTT,CASSPGLRTDEAFF
TRBV7-9,-,-,TRBJ1-4,TGTGCCAGCAGCTTAGCTGGAGGCCGGCAAAAACTGTTTTTT,CASSLAGGRQKLFF
TRBV28,TRBD1,-,TRBJ2-5,TGTGCCAGCATGGGACAGGGGGGTGAGACCCAGTACTTC,CASMGQGGETQYF
TRBV9,-,-,TRBJ2-3,TGTGCCAGCAGCAAAGGGGTAACTAGCACAGATACGCAGTATTTT,CASSKGVTSTDTQYF
TRBV19,TRBD1,-,TRBJ1-5,TGTGCCAGTAGTCCCCGGACAGGGCAAGATCAGCCCCAGCATTTT,CASSPRTGQDQPQHF
TRBV9,TRBD1,once,TRBJ1-2,TGTGCCAGCAGGTGGGGGACAGGGAGGGGTAACTATGGCTACACCTTC,CASRWGTGRGNYGYTF
TRBV15,-,-,TRBJ2-1,TGTGCCACCAGCAGAGATAAAGGAGAAGGTGAGCAGTTCTTC,CATSRDKGEGEQFF
TRBV24-1,-,once,TRBJ1-2,TGTGCCACCTCGGCAGGGCCCAACTATGGCTACACCTTC,CATSAGPNYGYTF
TRBV9,-,-,TRBJ2-2,TGTGCCAGCAGCGTAGTCCTGAACACCGGGGAGCTGTTTTTT,CASSVVLNTGELFF
TRBV5-4,-,-,TRBJ2-3,TGTGCCAGCACCAGGGGAGGCACAGATACGCAGTATTTT,CASTRGGTDTQYF
TRBV7-9,-,-,TRBJ2-3,TGTGCCAGCAGCGATCAAACAGGGAGGGGTAGAACAGATACGCAGTATTTT,CASSDQTGRGRTDTQYF
TRBV3-1/TRBV3-2,TRBD1,few,TRBJ1-1,TGTGCCAGCAGCCAATTCCGGGACAGGGGGCTGGGGACTGAAGCTTTCTTT,CASSQFRDRGLGTEAFF
TRBV7-3,-,-,TRBJ1-6,TGTGCCAGCAGCTTTTCTGGGGAGGCGAATTCACCCCTCCACTTT,CASSFSGEANSPLHF
TRBV6-5,-,-,TRBJ1-6,TGTGCCAGCAGTTATACAACAGTAAATTCACCCCTCCACTTT,CASSYTTVNSPLHF
TRBV30,-,-,TRBJ2-7,TGTGCCTGGACCGGACTCAAAAGCTCCTACGAGCAGTACTTC,CAWTGLKSSYEQYF
TRBV5-1,TRBD1,-,TRBJ2-2,TGCGCCAGCAGCGTGACAGGGGGCTTCGGGGAGCTGTTTTTT,CASSVTGGFGELFF
TRBV6-5,TRBD1,-,TRBJ1-2,TGTGCCAGCAGTTCCCCGGGACAGGGGAATAATGGCTACACCTTC,CASSSPGQGNNGYTF